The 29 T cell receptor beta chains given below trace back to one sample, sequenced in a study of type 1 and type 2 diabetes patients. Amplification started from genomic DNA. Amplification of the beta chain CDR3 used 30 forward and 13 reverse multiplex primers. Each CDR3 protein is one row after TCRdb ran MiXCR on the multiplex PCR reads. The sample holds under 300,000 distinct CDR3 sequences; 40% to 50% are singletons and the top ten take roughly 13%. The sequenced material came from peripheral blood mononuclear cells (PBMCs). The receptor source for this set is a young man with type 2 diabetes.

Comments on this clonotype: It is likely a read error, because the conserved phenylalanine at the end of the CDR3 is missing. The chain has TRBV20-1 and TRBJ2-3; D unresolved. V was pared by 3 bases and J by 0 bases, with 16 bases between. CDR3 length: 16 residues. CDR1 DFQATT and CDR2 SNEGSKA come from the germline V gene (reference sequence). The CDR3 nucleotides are TGCAGTGCTAGGCACGGCCGGGCTCCTAGCACAGATACGCAGTATTGT. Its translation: CSARHGRAPSTDTQYC.

In DNA, the CDR3 is TGTGCCAGTAGTATCCGGGTTAACCGGAATCAGCCCCAGCATTTT. The encoded protein is CASSIRVNRNQPQHF. V and J are TRBV19 and TRBJ1-5; D uncertain. Germline CDR1 is LNHDA and CDR2 is SQIVND (reference sequence). The CDR3 is 15 residues long. With 3 bases removed from V and 4 bases from J, the gap between germline ends came to 13 bases.

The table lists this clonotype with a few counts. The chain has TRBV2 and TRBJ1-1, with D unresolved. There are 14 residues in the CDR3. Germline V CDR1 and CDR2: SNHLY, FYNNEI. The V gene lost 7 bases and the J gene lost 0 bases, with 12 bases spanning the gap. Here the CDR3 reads CASTRERMNTEAFF. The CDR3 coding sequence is TGTGCCAGCACGAGGGAACGGATGAACACTGAAGCTTTCTTT.

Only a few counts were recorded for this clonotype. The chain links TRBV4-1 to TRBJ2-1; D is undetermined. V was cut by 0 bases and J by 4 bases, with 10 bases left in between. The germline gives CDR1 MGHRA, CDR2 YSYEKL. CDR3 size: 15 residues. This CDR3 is CASSQDPVRYNEQFF. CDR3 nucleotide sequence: TGCGCCAGCAGCCAAGACCCAGTCCGTTACAATGAGCAGTTCTTC.

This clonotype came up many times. The CDR3 bases are TGTGCCAGCAGCCCACTACCCCAGGGCGAGAGGTCACCCCTCCACTTT. Its protein product is CASSPLPQGERSPLHF. The chain joins TRBV7-8 to TRBJ1-6, with D perhaps matching TRBD1 (5 bases). CDR1 is SGHVS, CDR2 FQNEAQ, per germline. Between the trimmed V and J ends, which lost 5 bases and 10 bases, there was a span of 21 bases. This CDR3 contains 16 residues.

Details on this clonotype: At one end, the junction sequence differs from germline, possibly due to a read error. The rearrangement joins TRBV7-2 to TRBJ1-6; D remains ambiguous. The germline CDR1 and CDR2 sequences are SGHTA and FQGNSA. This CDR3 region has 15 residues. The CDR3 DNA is TGTGTCAGCAGCCCGGAGGACGGTCGTAATTCACCCCTCCACTTT. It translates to CVSSPEDGRNSPLHF.

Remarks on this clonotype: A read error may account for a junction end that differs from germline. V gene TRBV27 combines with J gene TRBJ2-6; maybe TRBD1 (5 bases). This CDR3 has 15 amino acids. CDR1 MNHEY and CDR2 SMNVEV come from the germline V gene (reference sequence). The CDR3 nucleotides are TGTGCCAGCAGTTCGCTAGAGACTGGGGCCAATGTCCTGACTTTC. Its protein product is CASSSLETGANVLTF. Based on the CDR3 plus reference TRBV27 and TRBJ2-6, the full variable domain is EAQVTQNPRYLITVTGKKLTVTCSQNMNHEYMSWYRQDPGLGLRQIYYSMNVEVTDKGDVPEGYKVSRKEKRNFPLILESPSPNQTSLYFCASSSLETGANVLTFGAGSRLTVL.

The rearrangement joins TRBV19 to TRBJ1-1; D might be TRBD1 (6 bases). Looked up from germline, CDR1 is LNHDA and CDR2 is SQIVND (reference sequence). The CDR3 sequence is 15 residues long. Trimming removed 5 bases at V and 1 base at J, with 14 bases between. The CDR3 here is CASSPTQGGNTEAFF. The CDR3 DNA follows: TGTGCCAGTAGTCCTACACAGGGTGGGAACACTGAAGCTTTCTTT.

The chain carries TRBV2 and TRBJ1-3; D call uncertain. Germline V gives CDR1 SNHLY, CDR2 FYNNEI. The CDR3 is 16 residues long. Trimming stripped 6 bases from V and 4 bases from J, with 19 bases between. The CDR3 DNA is TGTGCCAGCAGCCCGGGGAGTCAACTATTAGGAAACACCATATATTTT. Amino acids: CASSPGSQLLGNTIYF.

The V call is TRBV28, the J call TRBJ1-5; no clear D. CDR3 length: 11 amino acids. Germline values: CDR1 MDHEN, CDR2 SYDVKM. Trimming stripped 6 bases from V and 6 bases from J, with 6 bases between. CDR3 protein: CASSVGQPQHF. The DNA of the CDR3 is TGTGCCAGCAGCGTCGGTCAGCCCCAGCATTTT.

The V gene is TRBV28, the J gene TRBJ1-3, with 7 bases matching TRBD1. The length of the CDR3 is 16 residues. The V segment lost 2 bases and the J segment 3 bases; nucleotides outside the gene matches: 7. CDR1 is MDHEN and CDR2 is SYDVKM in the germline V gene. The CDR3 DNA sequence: TGTGCCAGCAGTTTACCCTGGACAGGCCTTGGAAACACCATATATTTT. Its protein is CASSLPWTGLGNTIYF.

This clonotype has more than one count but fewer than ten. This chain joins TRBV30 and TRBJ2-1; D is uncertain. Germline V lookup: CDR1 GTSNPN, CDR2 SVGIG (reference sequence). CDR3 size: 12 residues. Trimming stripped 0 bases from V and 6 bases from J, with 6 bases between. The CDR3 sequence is CAWSVLSNEQFF. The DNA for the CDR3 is TGTGCCTGGAGTGTACTTAGCAATGAGCAGTTCTTC.

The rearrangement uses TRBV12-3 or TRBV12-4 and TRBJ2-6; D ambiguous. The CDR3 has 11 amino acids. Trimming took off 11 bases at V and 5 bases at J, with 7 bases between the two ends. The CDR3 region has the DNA TGTGCCTGTCTCAGGGCCAACGTCCTGACTTTC. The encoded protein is CACLRANVLTF.

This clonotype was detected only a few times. This CDR3 reads CASGLAGATYEQYF. The CDR3 DNA reads as TGTGCCAGCGGATTAGCGGGGGCGACCTACGAGCAGTACTTC. The chain links TRBV27 to TRBJ2-7, with 9 positions matching TRBD2. The CDR3 is made up of 14 amino acids. Trimming took 8 bases from V and 2 from J; bases not matched to a gene: 7. Germline values: CDR1 MNHEY, CDR2 SMNVEV (reference sequence).

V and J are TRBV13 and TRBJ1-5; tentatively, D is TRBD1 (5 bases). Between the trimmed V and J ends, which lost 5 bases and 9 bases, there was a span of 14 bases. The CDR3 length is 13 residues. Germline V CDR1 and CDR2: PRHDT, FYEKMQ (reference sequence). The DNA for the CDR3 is TGTGCCAGCAGCCGGGGGGACGGCGCGCCCCAGCATTTT. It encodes CASSRGDGAPQHF.

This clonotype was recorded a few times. CDR3 sequence: CASSLDGGGETQYF. Here the CDR3 DNA reads TGTGCCAGCAGCTTAGATGGGGGGGGAGAGACCCAGTACTTC. The V and J genes are TRBV7-8 and TRBJ2-5; 7 bases map to TRBD2. After removal of 1 base from V and 4 bases from J, the junction contained 3 bases not matched to a gene. This CDR3 comprises 14 residues. From germline, CDR1 is SGHVS and CDR2 FQNEAQ.

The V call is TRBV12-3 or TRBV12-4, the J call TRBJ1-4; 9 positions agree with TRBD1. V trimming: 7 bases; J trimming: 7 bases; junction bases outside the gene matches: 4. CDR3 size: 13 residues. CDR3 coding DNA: TGTGCCAGCAACAGGGACAGGGCTGAAAAACTGTTTTTT. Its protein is CASNRDRAEKLFF.

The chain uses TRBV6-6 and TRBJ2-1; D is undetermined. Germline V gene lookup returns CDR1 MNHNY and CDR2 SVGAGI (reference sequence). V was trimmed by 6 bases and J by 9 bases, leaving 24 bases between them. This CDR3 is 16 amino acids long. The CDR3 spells CASSLAEASVLGEQFF. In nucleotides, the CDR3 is TGTGCCAGCAGCTTAGCCGAGGCATCGGTTTTAGGTGAGCAGTTCTTC.

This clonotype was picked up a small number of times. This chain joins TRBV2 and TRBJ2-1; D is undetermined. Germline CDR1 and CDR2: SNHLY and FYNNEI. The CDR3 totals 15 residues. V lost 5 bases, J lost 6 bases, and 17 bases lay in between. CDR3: CASSKETVMTNEQFF. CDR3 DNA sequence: TGTGCCAGCAGTAAAGAGACTGTGATGACCAATGAGCAGTTCTTC.

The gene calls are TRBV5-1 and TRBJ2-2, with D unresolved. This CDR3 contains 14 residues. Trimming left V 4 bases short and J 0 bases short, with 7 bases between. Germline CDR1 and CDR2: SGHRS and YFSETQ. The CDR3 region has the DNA TGCGCCAGCAGCAGAGTCGCGAACACCGGGGAGCTGTTTTTT. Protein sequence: CASSRVANTGELFF. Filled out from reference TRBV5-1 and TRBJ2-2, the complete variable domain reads KAGVTQTPRYLIKTRGQQVTLSCSPISGHRSVSWYQQTPGQGLQFLFEYFSETQRNKGNFPGRFSGRQFSNSRSEMNVSTLELGDSALYLCASSRVANTGELFFGEGSRLTVL.

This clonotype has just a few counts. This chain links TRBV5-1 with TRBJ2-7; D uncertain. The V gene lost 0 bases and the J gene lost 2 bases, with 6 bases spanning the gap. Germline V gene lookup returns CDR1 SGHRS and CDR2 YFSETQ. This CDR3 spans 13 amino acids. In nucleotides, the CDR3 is TGCGCCAGCAGCTTGGACGGGCCCTACGAGCAGTACTTC. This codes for CASSLDGPYEQYF.

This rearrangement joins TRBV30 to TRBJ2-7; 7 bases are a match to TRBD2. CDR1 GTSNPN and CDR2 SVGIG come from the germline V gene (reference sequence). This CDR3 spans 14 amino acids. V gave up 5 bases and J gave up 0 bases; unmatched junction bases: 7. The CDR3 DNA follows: TGTGCCTGGGAATGGGGGGGGAGCTCCTACGAGCAGTACTTC. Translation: CAWEWGGSSYEQYF.

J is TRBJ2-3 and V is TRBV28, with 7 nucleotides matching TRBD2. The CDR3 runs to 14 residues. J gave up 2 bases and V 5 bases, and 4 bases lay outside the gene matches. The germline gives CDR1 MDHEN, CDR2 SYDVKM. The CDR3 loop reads CASSPGTNTDTQYF. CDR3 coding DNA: TGTGCCAGCAGTCCCGGGACTAACACAGATACGCAGTATTTT.

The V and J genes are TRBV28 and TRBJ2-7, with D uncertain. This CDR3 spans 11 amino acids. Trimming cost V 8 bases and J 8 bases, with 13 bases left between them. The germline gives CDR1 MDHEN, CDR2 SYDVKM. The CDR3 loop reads CASGEGLKQYF. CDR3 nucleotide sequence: TGTGCCAGCGGAGAAGGGCTCAAGCAGTACTTC.

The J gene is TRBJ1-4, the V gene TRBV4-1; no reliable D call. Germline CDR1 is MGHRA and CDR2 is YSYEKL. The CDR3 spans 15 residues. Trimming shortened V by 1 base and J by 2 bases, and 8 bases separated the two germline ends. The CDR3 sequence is CASSQVQNTNEKLFF. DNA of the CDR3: TGCGCCAGCAGCCAAGTTCAGAACACTAATGAAAAACTGTTTTTT.

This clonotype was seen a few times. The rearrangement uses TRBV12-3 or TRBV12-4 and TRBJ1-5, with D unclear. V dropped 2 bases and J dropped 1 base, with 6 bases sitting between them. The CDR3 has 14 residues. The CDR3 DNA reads TGTGCCAGCAGTTTAAGTACAAGCAATCAGCCCCAGCATTTT. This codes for CASSLSTSNQPQHF.

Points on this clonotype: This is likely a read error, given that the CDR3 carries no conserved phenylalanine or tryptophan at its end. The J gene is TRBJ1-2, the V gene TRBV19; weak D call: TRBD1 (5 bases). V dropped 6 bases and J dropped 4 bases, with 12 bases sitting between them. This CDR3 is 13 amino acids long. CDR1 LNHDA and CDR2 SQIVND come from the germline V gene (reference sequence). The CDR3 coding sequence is TGTGCCAGTAGCCTGACAGTCGCCTATGGCTACACCCTC. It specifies CASSLTVAYGYTL.

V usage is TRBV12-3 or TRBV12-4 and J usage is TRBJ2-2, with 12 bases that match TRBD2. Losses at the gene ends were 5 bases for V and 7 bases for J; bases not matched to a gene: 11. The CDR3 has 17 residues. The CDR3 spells CASSRLAGDLSGGELFF. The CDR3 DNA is TGTGCCAGCAGTAGACTAGCGGGGGACCTCTCGGGCGGGGAGCTGTTTTTT.

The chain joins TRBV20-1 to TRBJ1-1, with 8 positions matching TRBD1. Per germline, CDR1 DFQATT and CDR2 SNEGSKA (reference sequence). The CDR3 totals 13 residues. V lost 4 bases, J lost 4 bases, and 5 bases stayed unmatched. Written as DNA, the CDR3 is TGCAGTGCTACTCACACAGGGGGCACTGAAGCTTTCTTT. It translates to CSATHTGGTEAFF.